This T cell receptor (beta chain) was observed in a study of blood T cells in healthy people across ages. Samples each had at least 5 micrograms of total RNA extracted. This clonotype was seen many times. Sample-barcoded 5' priming and a J-beta primer mix drove a second PCR of about 6 to 12 cycles. Using its own MiXCR run on the 5' RACE reads, TCRdb lists one record per CDR3 protein. The sample records 630,000 or so distinct CDR3 sequences, about 30% being singletons. This TCR came from a woman of 80 years or more in good health. Sequenced material: blood.

DNA of the CDR3: TGTGCCATCAGCCGGGGACTAGCGGGGGGGCATGGAGATACGCAGTATTTT. The encoded protein is CAISRGLAGGHGDTQYF. V and J are TRBV10-3 and TRBJ2-3; TRBD2 aligns across 16 bases. The trim removed 6 bases at V and 5 bases at J, leaving 8 bases unmatched. CDR3 length: 17 residues. Germline V gene sequence: CDR1 ENHRY, CDR2 SYGVKD.